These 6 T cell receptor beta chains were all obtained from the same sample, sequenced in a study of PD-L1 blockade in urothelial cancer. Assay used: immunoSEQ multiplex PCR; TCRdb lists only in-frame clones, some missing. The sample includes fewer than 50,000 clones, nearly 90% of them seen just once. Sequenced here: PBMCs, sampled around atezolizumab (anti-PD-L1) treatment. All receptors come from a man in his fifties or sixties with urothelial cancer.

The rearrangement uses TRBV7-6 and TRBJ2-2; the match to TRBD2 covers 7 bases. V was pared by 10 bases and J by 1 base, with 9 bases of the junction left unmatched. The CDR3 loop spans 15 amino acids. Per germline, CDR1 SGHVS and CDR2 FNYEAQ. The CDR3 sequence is CATRRGRENTGELFF. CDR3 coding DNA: TGTGCCACACGTCGGGGGAGGGAGAACACCGGGGAGCTGTTTTTT.

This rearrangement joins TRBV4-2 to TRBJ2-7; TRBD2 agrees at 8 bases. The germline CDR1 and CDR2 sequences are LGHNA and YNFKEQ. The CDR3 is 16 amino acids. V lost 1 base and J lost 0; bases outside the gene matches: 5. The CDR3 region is CASSQVAGTSSYEQYF. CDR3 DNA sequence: TGTGCCAGCAGCCAAGTTGCCGGGACTAGCTCCTACGAGCAGTACTTC.

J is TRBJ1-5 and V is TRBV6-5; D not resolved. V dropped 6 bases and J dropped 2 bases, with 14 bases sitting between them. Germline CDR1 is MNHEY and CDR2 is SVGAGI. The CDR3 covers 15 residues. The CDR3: CASSLAGEGNQPQHF. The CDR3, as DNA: TGTGCCAGCAGCCTAGCCGGGGAGGGCAATCAGCCCCAGCATTTT.

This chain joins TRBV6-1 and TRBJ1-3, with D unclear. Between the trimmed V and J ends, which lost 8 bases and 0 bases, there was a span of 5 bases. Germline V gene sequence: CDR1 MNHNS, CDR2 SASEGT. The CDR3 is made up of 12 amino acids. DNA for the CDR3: TGTGCCAGCGCACTCTCTGGAAACACCATATATTTT. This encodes CASALSGNTIYF.

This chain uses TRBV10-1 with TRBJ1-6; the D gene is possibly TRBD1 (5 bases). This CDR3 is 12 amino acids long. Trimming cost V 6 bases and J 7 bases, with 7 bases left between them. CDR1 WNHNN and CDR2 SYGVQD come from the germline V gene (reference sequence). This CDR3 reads CASSDRNSPLHF. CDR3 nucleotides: TGCGCCAGCAGCGACAGAAATTCACCCCTCCACTTT.

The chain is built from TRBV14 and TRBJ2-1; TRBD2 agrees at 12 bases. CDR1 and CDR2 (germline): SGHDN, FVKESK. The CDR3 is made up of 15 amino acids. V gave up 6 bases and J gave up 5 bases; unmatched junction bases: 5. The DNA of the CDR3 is TGTGCCAGCAGTTTTTGGACTAGCGGGAACAATGAGCAGTTCTTC. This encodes CASSFWTSGNNEQFF. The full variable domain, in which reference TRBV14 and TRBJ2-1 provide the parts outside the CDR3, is EAGVTQFPSHSVIEKGQTVTLRCDPISGHDNLYWYRRVMGKEIKFLLHFVKESKQDESGMPNNRFLAERTGGTYSTLKVQPAELEDSGVYFCASSFWTSGNNEQFFGPGTRLTVL.